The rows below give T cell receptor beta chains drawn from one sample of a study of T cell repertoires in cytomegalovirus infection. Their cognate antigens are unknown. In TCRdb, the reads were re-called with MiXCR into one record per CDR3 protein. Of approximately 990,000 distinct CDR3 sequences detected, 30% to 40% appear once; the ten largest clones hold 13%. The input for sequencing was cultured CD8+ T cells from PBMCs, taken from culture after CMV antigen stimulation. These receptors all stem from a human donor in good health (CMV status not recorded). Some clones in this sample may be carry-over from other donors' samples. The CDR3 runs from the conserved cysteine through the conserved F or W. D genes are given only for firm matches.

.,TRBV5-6,CASSTGPRSVQPQHF
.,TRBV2,CASRDGTASNTEAFF
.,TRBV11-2,CASSLDSGYNSPLHF
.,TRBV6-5,CASSTIRSGGTEAFF
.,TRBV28,CASSTLQGTPYNEQFF
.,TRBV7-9,CASSPETFYGYTF
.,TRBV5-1,CASSLRDGNSYGYTF
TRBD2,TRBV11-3,CASSLAFAARTSGSMETQYF
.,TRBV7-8,CASSLGSLEQFF
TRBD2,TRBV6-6,CASRQRGPQETQYF
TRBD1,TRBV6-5,CASSYSPRGLEDTQYF
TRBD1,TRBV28,CASSFLTGNNSPLHF
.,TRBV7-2,CASTTRRSHSSYNSPLHF
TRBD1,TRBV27,CASSLSPGGHNSPLHF
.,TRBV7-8,CASSLRDSSKISYNEQFF
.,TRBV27,CASSTRKSSGNTIYF
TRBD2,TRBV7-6,CASGAGTSWSNEQFF
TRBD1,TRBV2,CASSANQRIQGAGETQYF
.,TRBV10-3,CAISESNSYEQYF
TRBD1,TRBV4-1,CASSQPSDRVRGYTF
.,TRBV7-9,CASSLFRVYNEQFF
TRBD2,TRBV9,CASSVQRGANNEQFF
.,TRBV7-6,CASSPYGGAGGTEAFF
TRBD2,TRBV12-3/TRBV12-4,CASSFSSGGLVAQYF
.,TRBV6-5,CASSYSGYQPQHF
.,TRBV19,CASSRDSNPTDTQYF
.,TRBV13,CASRQGGGPDTQYF
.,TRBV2,CASSLTDPKHHSNQPQHF
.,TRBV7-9,CASLGAGELFF
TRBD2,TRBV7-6,CASSLRRGARTDTQYF
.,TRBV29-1,CSAAEAFF
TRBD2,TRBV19,CASSIDPGGYYEQYF
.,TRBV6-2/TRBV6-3,CASSWTKVGQPQHF
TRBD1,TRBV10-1,CASSDRRTGDGEKLFF
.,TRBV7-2,CASSPQRRGKGTEAFF
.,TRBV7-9,CASRRDTAGETQYF